The count of the clone carrying this TCR beta chain is one. Trimming took off 2 bases at V and 5 bases at J, with 16 bases between the two ends. The CDR3 consists of 15 residues. The germline V gene encodes CDR1 KGHSH and CDR2 LQKENI. The sample belongs to a study of shared T cell receptors in the human thymus. Only in-frame clones appear in the TCRdb table, and some are missing; sequencing was by immunoSEQ multiplex PCR. The data show 650,000 to 950,000 clones, with 75% to 90% seen just once and 0.0095% to 0.011% held by the top ten. The same specimen was also included in a second study, on human thymus T cells. This second study notes: Unrelated individuals had highly overlapping thymic repertoires, as reported in related research.

This TCR was sampled from a girl under three years old with a congenital heart defect. Sequencing used thymocytes. The chain links TRBV18 to TRBJ2-7, with a tentative D call TRBD2 (6 bases). The chain's CDR3 is CASSPKGLAYHEQYF. The CDR3 DNA follows: TGTGCCAGCTCACCAAAAGGCCTAGCGTACCACGAGCAGTACTTC.